The sequence of this TCR beta chain was determined in a study of shared clonotypes between healthy human individuals. Study outcomes and limitations: Naive CD4 clonotype sharing across a few donors was approximately 5%.

CD4+ cells were split into CD45RA+ naive and CD45RA-negative memory subsets. A word on this clone: Its antigen is currently unknown.

At a deep level, the assay was run. The authors' processing: ImmunoSEQ gave junction-only sequences without quality scores, so filtering differed. Here immunoSEQ multiplex PCR was the method, and the copy in TCRdb shows in-frame clones only, minus some. V, J and clone size are taken as reported in that table, and D and trimming were inferred from the DNA itself. The sample records under 2,500,000 clones, roughly 95% being singletons. This TCR came from a man younger than 35 in good health. Input material: naive CD4+ T cells sorted from blood. Subset defined: CD45RA+ positively selected.

CDR3 residues: CACSLVGGELFF. DNA for the CDR3: TGTGCCTGTTCGTTGGTAGGAGGGGAGCTGTTTTTT. The chain has TRBV6-1 and TRBJ2-2; D call uncertain. The CDR3 length is 12 residues. With 11 bases removed from V and 8 bases from J, the gap between germline ends came to 15 bases. Germline V gene sequence: CDR1 MNHNS, CDR2 SASEGT.